The clone carrying this TCR beta chain occurred many times. Antigen unknown. One entry per CDR3 protein results from TCRdb running MiXCR on the reads. Here the sample spans hundreds of thousands of distinct CDR3 sequences, roughly a quarter being singletons. This record belongs to a study of T cell repertoires in cytomegalovirus infection. For the study at large: TCR beta signatures that were public indicated CMV infection and matching HLA type.

Whole-study results and caveats: Frequencies of public TCR beta families were cumulated, and this identified carriers of CMV plus the relevant HLA. Ex vivo, HLA-C-restricted CMV-specific TCR beta clonotypes prevailed over the rest of the response.

The clonotype was recovered from a human donor in good health (CMV status not recorded). Some clones in this sample may be carry-over from other donors' samples. The material sequenced was CD8+ T cells from PBMCs.

In DNA form, the CDR3 reads TGTGCCAGCAGCTTGGGACAGGCCGACTATGGCTACACCTTC. This encodes CASSLGQADYGYTF. The V and J genes are TRBV11-2 and TRBJ1-2; 8 bases fit TRBD1. This CDR3 spans 14 amino acids. Germline lookup yields CDR1 SGHAT and CDR2 FQNNGV. Losses at the gene ends were 3 bases for V and 3 bases for J; bases not matched to a gene: 3.